A single sample gave rise to the 13 T cell receptor beta chains below, sequenced in a study of T cell responses to AZD1222 COVID-19 vaccine. The assay was immunoSEQ multiplex PCR, and TCRdb's table has in-frame clones only and misses some. The data show roughly 170,000 clones, roughly 94% seen once. The sample consisted of peripheral blood, taken 28 days after the second AZD1222 dose. Every receptor here comes from an adult who received the AZD1222 COVID-19 vaccine.

This chain links TRBV2 with TRBJ2-5; a weak D match, TRBD1 (6 bases). Trimming removed 2 bases at V and 5 bases at J, with 18 bases between. The V gene's germline CDR1 is SNHLY and CDR2 FYNNEI. The CDR3 has 16 amino acids. The CDR3 DNA reads as TGTGCCAGCAGTGAACACGGCAGGGGATGGTTGGAGACCCAGTACTTC. This codes for CASSEHGRGWLETQYF.

V and J are TRBV30 and TRBJ1-1; 7 bases map to TRBD1. J gave up 1 base and V 3 bases, and 5 bases lay outside the gene matches. CDR1 is GTSNPN and CDR2 is SVGIG in the germline V gene (reference sequence). The CDR3 has 14 residues. CDR3 nucleotides: TGTGCCTGGAGGATCGGGACAGCGAACACTGAAGCTTTCTTT. This codes for CAWRIGTANTEAFF.

J is TRBJ2-1 and V is TRBV7-8; TRBD1 or TRBD2 may be the D gene (5 bases each). Per germline, CDR1 SGHVS and CDR2 FQNEAQ. The CDR3 runs to 15 residues. V was shortened by 2 bases and J by 3 bases, with 11 bases between the two germline ends. The CDR3 loop reads CASSLTGPYYNEQFF. In DNA, the CDR3 is TGTGCCAGCAGCTTAACGGGACCCTACTACAATGAGCAGTTCTTC. Full variable domain (rest looked up from reference TRBV7-8 and TRBJ2-1): GAGVSQSPRYKVAKRGQDVALRCDPISGHVSLFWYQQALGQGPEFLTYFQNEAQLDKSGLPSDRFFAERPEGSVSTLKIQRTQQEDSAVYLCASSLTGPYYNEQFFGPGTRLTVL.

This chain joins TRBV5-3 and TRBJ1-5, with 10 nucleotides matching TRBD1. TRBV5-3 is designated an ORF whose function remains uncertain. The CDR3 contains 16 residues. Losses at the gene ends were 4 bases for V and 3 bases for J; bases not matched to a gene: 7. This CDR3 is CARSAGQGDYNQPQHF. For the CDR3, the DNA is TGTGCCAGAAGCGCTGGACAGGGGGATTACAATCAGCCCCAGCATTTT.

The chain joins TRBV30 to TRBJ1-3; 8 bases are shared with TRBD1. The CDR3 sequence is 15 residues long. V dropped 1 base and J dropped 0; count of bases not matched to a gene: 2. In germline, CDR1 is GTSNPN, CDR2 SVGIG (reference sequence). The CDR3 nucleotides read TGTGCCTGGAGTGGACAGGGGAGCTCTGGAAACACCATATATTTT. Translation gives CAWSGQGSSGNTIYF.

This chain links TRBV19 with TRBJ2-3; 8 bases match TRBD2. J was trimmed by 4 bases and V by 3 bases; bases with no gene match: 6. Germline loops: CDR1 LNHDA, CDR2 SQIVND (reference sequence). This CDR3 has 15 residues. This CDR3 is CASSIGTRSSDTQYF. The CDR3 coding sequence is TGTGCCAGTAGTATCGGGACTAGGTCCTCAGATACGCAGTATTTT. Based on the CDR3 plus reference TRBV19 and TRBJ2-3, the full variable domain is DGGITQSPKYLFRKEGQNVTLSCEQNLNHDAMYWYRQDPGQGLRLIYYSQIVNDFQKGDIAEGYSVSREKKESFPLTVTSAQKNPTAFYLCASSIGTRSSDTQYFGPGTRLTVL.

This clone turned up a few times. The chain is built from TRBV12-5 and TRBJ1-1; the D is unclear. V was cut by 1 base and J by 11 bases, with 11 bases left in between. Germline V gives CDR1 LGHNT, CDR2 FRNRAP. CDR3 size: 12 residues. The CDR3 reads CASGLDLPAAFF. CDR3 DNA sequence: TGTGCTAGTGGTTTGGACCTTCCGGCGGCTTTCTTT.

The J gene is TRBJ2-7, the V gene TRBV15, with 9 bases that match TRBD1. With 5 bases clipped from V and 4 bases from J, the junction kept 12 bases outside the gene matches. Germline V gives CDR1 LNHNV, CDR2 YYDKDF (reference sequence). The length of the CDR3 is 16 residues. The CDR3 DNA sequence: TGTGCCACCAGCCGAGGGCGGGACAGGGAGTTTTACGAGCAGTACTTC. Its protein product is CATSRGRDREFYEQYF.

CDR3 DNA: TGTGCCAGCAGGGGAACGTACGCAACTAATGAAAAACTGTTTTTT. Amino acid sequence: CASRGTYATNEKLFF. V usage is TRBV6-5 and J usage is TRBJ1-4, with D hard to call. The CDR3 spans 15 residues. Germline CDR1 and CDR2: MNHEY and SVGAGI. The V and J ends lost 6 bases and 0 bases respectively, with 11 bases between them.

The chain links TRBV7-3 to TRBJ2-2, with 10 bases aligning to TRBD2. V trimming: 2 bases; J trimming: 9 bases; junction bases outside the gene matches: 6. CDR3 length: 15 amino acids. Germline assignment: CDR1 SGHTA and CDR2 FQGTGA. CDR3 sequence (DNA): TGTGCCAGCAGCTTACTAGCGGGAGTTGGAAGGGAGCTGTTTTTT. It yields the protein CASSLLAGVGRELFF.

V and J are TRBV7-2 and TRBJ2-7; D might be TRBD1 (6 bases). With 1 base removed from V and 3 bases from J, the gap between germline ends came to 10 bases. There are 14 residues in the CDR3. Germline V gene sequence: CDR1 SGHTA, CDR2 FQGNSA. The CDR3 bases are TGTGCCAGCAGCTTAGGGGTCAGGGGCTACGAGCAGTACTTC. It translates to CASSLGVRGYEQYF.

To note about this clone: This same CDR3 is encoded by further DNA sequences in the sample. The V and J genes are TRBV7-2 and TRBJ2-1; 10 bases are shared with TRBD2. J gave up 4 bases and V 1 base, and 1 base lay outside the gene matches. Germline V gene data show CDR1 as SGHTA and CDR2 as FQGNSA. The CDR3 covers 15 residues. CDR3 in DNA: TGTGCCAGCAGCTTAGTAGCGGGGGGATACAATGAGCAGTTCTTC. Residues: CASSLVAGGYNEQFF. The full variable domain, with the rest looked up from reference TRBV7-2 and TRBJ2-1, is GAGVSQSPSNKVTEKGKDVELRCDPISGHTALYWYRQSLGQGLEFLIYFQGNSAPDKSGLPSDRFSAERTGGSVSTLTIQRTQQEDSAVYLCASSLVAGGYNEQFFGPGTRLTVL.

The chain couples TRBV11-3 to TRBJ2-1, with D perhaps being TRBD1 or TRBD2 (5 bases each). Trimming took 2 bases from V and 2 from J, leaving 10 bases between them. This CDR3 spans 15 amino acids. The germline CDR1 and CDR2 sequences are SGHNT and YENEEA. For the CDR3, the DNA is TGTGCCAGCAGCTTATCGTGGGGGACCTACAATGAGCAGTTCTTC. Its protein is CASSLSWGTYNEQFF.